This T cell receptor (beta chain) was captured by sequencing in a study of T cells in Graves' hyperthyroidism and ophthalmopathy. Study-wide points: The model identified upcoming ophthalmopathy a median approximately six months ahead of onset. A model built on 13 V-J features separated ophthalmopathy from stable hyperthyroidism.

Ophthalmopathy cases scored 3 or more on the Clinical Activity Score and 4 or more on NOSPECS grade, with duration below 3 months. Uncontrolled infection, other autoimmune disease, pregnancy or lactation disqualified patients from enrolment. Trimming cost V 6 bases and J 7 bases; bases outside gene matches: 16. CDR3 length equals 17 residues. Germline CDR1 MNHEY, CDR2 SVGEGT. Template material for amplifying TCR beta CDR3 regions consisted of RNA transcripts. An initial round of RT-PCR targeting the TCR CDR3 relied on the HTBI primer set. Using its own MiXCR run on the multiplex PCR reads, TCRdb lists one record per CDR3 protein. The sample lists hundreds of thousands of distinct CDR3 sequences; about 15% were seen once. Points on this clonotype: As yet, its antigen is unknown.

The TCR was taken from a woman aged 50 to 60 with Graves' ophthalmopathy. What was sequenced was blood. The chain is built from TRBV6-2 or TRBV6-3 and TRBJ2-2; 8 positions match TRBD2. In DNA form, the CDR3 reads TGTGCCAGCAGCCACCCAGAGGGACTAGTCTCGTTCGGGGAGCTGTTTTTT. Its protein product is CASSHPEGLVSFGELFF.